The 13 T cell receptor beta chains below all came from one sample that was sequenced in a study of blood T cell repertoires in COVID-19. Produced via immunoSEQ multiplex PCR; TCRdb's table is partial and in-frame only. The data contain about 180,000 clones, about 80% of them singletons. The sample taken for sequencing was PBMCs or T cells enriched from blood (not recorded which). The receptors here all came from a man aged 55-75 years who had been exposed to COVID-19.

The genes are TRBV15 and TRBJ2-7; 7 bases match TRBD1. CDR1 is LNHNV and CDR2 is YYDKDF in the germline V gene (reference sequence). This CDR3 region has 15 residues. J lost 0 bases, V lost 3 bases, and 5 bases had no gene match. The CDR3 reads CATSSGDRSSYEQYF. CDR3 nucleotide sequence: TGTGCCACCAGCAGTGGGGACAGAAGCTCCTACGAGCAGTACTTC.

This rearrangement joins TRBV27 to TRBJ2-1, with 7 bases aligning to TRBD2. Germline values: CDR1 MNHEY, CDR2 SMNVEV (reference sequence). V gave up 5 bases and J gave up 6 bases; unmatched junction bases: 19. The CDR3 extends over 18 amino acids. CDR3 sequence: CASSPARGLADLLNEQFF. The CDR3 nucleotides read TGTGCCAGCAGTCCAGCCCGAGGGCTAGCGGACCTGCTCAATGAGCAGTTCTTC.

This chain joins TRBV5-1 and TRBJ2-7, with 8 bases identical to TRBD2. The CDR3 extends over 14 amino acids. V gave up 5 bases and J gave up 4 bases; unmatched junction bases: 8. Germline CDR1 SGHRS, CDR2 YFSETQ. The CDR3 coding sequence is TGCGCCAGCAGAACCGGGACTAGTAGGTACGAGCAGTACTTC. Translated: CASRTGTSRYEQYF.

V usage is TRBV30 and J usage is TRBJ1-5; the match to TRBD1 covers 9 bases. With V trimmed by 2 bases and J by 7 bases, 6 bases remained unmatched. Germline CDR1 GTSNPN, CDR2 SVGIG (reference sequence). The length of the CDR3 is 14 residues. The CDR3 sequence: CAWSRQGGGQPQHF. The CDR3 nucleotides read TGTGCCTGGAGTAGACAGGGGGGAGGACAGCCCCAGCATTTT.

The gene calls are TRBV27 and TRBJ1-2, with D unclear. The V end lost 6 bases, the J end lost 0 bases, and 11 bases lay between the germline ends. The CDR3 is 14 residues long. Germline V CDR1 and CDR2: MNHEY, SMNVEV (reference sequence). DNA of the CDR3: TGTGCCAGCAGAGCCTTCCCTTCTAACTATGGCTACACCTTC. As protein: CASRAFPSNYGYTF.

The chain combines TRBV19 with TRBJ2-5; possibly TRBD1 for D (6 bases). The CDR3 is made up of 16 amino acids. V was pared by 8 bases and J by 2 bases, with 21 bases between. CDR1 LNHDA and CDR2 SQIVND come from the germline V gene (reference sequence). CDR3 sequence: CASARGRGNLQETQYF. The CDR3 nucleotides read TGTGCCAGTGCCCGGGGCAGGGGTAACCTTCAAGAGACCCAGTACTTC.

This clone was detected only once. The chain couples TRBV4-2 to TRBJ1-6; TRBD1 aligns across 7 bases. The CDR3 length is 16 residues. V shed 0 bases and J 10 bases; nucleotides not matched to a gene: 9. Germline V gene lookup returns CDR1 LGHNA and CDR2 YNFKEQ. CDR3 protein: CASSQDPNRGSSPLHF. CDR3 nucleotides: TGTGCCAGCAGCCAAGACCCGAACAGGGGAAGCTCACCCCTCCACTTT.

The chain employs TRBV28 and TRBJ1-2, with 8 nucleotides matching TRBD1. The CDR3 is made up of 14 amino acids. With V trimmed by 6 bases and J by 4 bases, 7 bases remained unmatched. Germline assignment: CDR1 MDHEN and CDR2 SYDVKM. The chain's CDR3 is CASRTGGLGYGYTF. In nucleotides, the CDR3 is TGTGCCAGCAGAACAGGGGGTTTGGGCTATGGCTACACCTTC.

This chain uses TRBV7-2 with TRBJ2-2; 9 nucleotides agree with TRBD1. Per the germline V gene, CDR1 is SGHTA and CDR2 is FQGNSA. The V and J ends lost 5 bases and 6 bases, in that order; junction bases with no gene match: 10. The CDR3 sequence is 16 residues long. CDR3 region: CASSKAGTGFPGELFF. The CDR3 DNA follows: TGTGCCAGCAGCAAGGCCGGGACAGGGTTCCCCGGGGAGCTGTTTTTT.

The CDR3 reads CASSPRDSYNEQFF. Written as DNA, the CDR3 is TGTGCCAGCAGCCCCCGGGACAGCTACAATGAGCAGTTCTTC. V and J are TRBV7-3 and TRBJ2-1; the match to TRBD1 covers 7 bases. This CDR3 has 14 residues. V gave up 5 bases and J gave up 3 bases; unmatched junction bases: 4. Germline lookup yields CDR1 SGHTA and CDR2 FQGTGA.

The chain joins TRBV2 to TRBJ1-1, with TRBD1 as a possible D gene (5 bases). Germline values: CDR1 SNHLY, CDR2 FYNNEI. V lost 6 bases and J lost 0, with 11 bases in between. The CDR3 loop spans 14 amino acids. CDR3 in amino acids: CASSRDAMNTEAFF. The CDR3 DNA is TGTGCCAGCAGCAGGGATGCCATGAACACTGAAGCTTTCTTT.

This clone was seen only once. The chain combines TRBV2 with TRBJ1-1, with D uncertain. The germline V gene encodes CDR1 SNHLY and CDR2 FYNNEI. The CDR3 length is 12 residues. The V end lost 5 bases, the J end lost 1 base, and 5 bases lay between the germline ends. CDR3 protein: CASSLRNTEAFF. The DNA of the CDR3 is TGTGCCAGCAGTCTACGGAACACTGAAGCTTTCTTT.

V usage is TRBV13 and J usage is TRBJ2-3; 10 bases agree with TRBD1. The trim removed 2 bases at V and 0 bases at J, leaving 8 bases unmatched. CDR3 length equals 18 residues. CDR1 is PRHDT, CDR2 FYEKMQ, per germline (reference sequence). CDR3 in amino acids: CASSLTGTGASSTDTQYF. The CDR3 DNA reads TGTGCCAGCAGCTTAACCGGGACAGGGGCCTCGAGCACAGATACGCAGTATTTT.